This T cell receptor beta chain appears in the sequencing data of a study of OX40 agonist ivuxolimab in advanced cancers. For this clone: What it binds is unknown.

The CDR3 has 16 amino acids. V was pared by 2 bases and J by 3 bases, with 5 bases of the junction left unmatched. CDR1 is MDHEN and CDR2 is SYDVKM in the germline V gene. Sequencing used immunoSEQ multiplex PCR; TCRdb keeps in-frame clones, though not all of them. Here the sample spans around 94,000 clones, 91% being singletons. Whole-study results and caveats: CD4+ and CD8+ blood T cells expanded clonally by week 6 at 0.1 to 3.0 mg/kg.

The TCR sequence derives from an adult with an advanced solid tumor such as melanoma, head and neck, liver or kidney cancer. The gene calls are TRBV28 and TRBJ2-2; 8 positions agree with TRBD1. The source material was CD4+ or CD8+ T cells sorted from blood, sampled in a trial of the OX40 agonist ivuxolimab. CDR3: CASSLPGTGDTGELFF. The CDR3 nucleotides are TGTGCCAGCAGTTTACCCGGGACAGGCGACACCGGGGAGCTGTTTTTT.